This T cell receptor (beta chain) was recovered during a study of cytomegalovirus exposure and HLA in healthy donors. Profiled with immunoSEQ multiplex PCR; TCRdb holds only in-frame clones, not every one. The repertoire holds 250,000 to 400,000 clones, with 88% as singletons. The study, taken as a whole, reports: Among TCR beta chains, those listed as cytomegalovirus-associated numbered around 160.

This clone was recorded once. Its cognate antigen is unknown. Separate from the approximately 700-subject first cohort was the approximately 110-subject validation cohort, to which the donors belonged. Sequenced material: PBMCs. This clonotype originated in a man aged 25-45 years in good health and CMV-seronegative.

As DNA, the CDR3 is TGTGCCAGCAGCGTGACTAGCGGGGGGTTGAAAGAGACCCAGTACTTC. Translated, it gives CASSVTSGGLKETQYF. The chain combines TRBV9 with TRBJ2-5; TRBD2 matches 13 bases. CDR1 SGDLS and CDR2 YYNGEE come from the germline V gene. This CDR3 spans 16 amino acids. V was pared by 2 bases and J by 3 bases, with 4 bases of the junction left unmatched. Using reference TRBV9 and TRBJ2-5 for the parts outside the CDR3, the full variable domain is DSGVTQTPKHLITATGQRVTLRCSPRSGDLSVYWYQQSLDQGLQFLIQYYNGEERAKGNILERFSAQQFPDLHSELNLSSLELGDSALYFCASSVTSGGLKETQYFGPGTRLLVL.